The entry below gives a single T cell receptor beta chain sequence along with its context. Which antigen it targets is not known. No clone much larger than this one lies a single base away; base qualities are absent. The donors were a few dozen Caucasian individuals from Russia, aged about 6 to 95 years, who were systemically healthy. Ten milliliters of peripheral blood were drawn from each donor into EDTA-treated Vacutainer tubes. Ficoll-Paque density-gradient centrifugation was used to isolate PBMCs, with at least 6 million obtained per sample. Trizol reagent was used to extract total RNA from the PBMCs, yielding at least 6 micrograms per sample. For every donor, flow cytometry on a PBMC aliquot measured the percentage of naive CD45RAhigh/CD27high T cells. These data belong to a study of blood T cells in healthy people across ages (dated by TCRdb to between 2015 and 2017). For the study in its entirety: In model experiments, roughly one uniquely barcoded TCR beta cDNA molecule per two T cells was captured by template switching. Age-related changes in TCR beta repertoire diversity were measured in the study by deep sequencing normalized with unique cDNA molecular identifiers. The donors were divided into four age groups: young (average approximately 17 years), middle-aged (roughly 42), aged (62) and long-lived (roughly 82). To avoid experimental bias, donors of different ages were distributed randomly across sequencing lanes. For two donors (one aged 18 to 29 and one aged 80 or older), the study analyzed two additional independent replicas of 1 million unique cDNA reads from the same blood draw. The study at large found these results: Observed TCR beta diversity per million T cells fell roughly linearly with age, and a significant reduction was already apparent by age roughly 41. Observed TCR beta diversity correlated strongly with the percentage of naive T cells measured by flow cytometry. Because the CMV infection status of the donors was unknown, age-related changes in expanded clonotypes may potentially have been confounded. Conclusive comparison of naive and antigen-experienced compartments was prevented by the profiling of bulk unsorted PBMCs. Compared with the aged group, the long-lived group had more naive CD4+ T cells, fewer expanded clones and increased TCR diversity, a pattern suggesting age selection. Estimates of total diversity based on one million sequenced T cells were regarded as lower bounds and as underestimates.

Receptors were amplified or captured by 5' RACE. Instrument on record: Illumina HiSeq 2500. A second PCR of roughly 7 to 11 cycles was performed with a sample-barcoded 5' primer and a J-beta primer mix. A unique molecular identifier was introduced onto each TCR beta cDNA molecule by a template-switch 5' adaptor carrying 12 random nucleotides. Each sample yielded at least 2.5 million CDR3-containing paired-end reads. All of the RNA was converted into first-strand cDNA using the Mint cDNA synthesis kit, with a TRBC-specific oligonucleotide serving as the primer. All cDNA was treated with uracil-DNA glycosylase and then went through a first 18-cycle PCR with the universal primers M1SS and BC2_uni_R. For the original study's pipeline: For normalization, 1 million high-quality reads were randomly selected from each sample, with every read carrying a distinct molecular identifier. Reads with shared molecular identifiers were discarded instead of being binned into consensus sequences. MiTCR, with a Q25 quality threshold and the strictest error-elimination algorithm, was used for CDR3 identification, clonotype clustering and error correction. A nonparametric unseen species model using Euler transformation provided a lower-bound estimate of total TCR beta diversity. The public reads were reanalyzed by TCRdb: fastp trimming at Q25, MiXCR alignment, in-frame beta chains only. Rows matching on CDR3 protein sequence are summarized as one entry with the most common DNA and genes. TCRdb assigned the V and J calls; the authors' analysis was not used. The sample table lists 730,000 or so distinct CDR3 sequences, 35% to 45% of them with a count of one. The ten largest clones capture around 20% of the sample.

Including cysteine and phenylalanine, the CDR3 has 13 amino acids. The kept DNA is CDR3 alone, 39 bases in frame from the first base. CDR1 and CDR2 were assigned from the germline V gene as SGHRS and YFSETQ. V loses 4 bases of germline sequence and J loses 2 bases, and the interval between the two ends is 10 bases. The sample taken for sequencing was blood. The clonotype comes from a woman aged 55-69 years in good health. The chain is assembled from TRBV5-1 and TRBJ2-7; too little of a D gene remains to name it. CDR3 reads: CASSAEVTYEQYF. At the DNA level, the sequence is TGCGCCAGCAGCGCCGAGGTGACCTACGAGCAGTACTTC.